This T cell receptor (beta chain) appears in the sequencing data of a study of early T cells in non-severe SARS-CoV-2 infection. This clonotype has a count of ten or more. The TCR library protocol attached unique molecular identifiers to the individual cDNA molecules. MiXCR was run by TCRdb on the 5' RACE reads, yielding one entry per CDR3 protein. The table includes tens of thousands of distinct CDR3 sequences, over 5% detected once. V lost 4 bases, J lost 1 base, and 7 bases lay in between. Germline V gene sequence: CDR1 SGHTA, CDR2 FQGNSA. CDR3 length equals 13 residues. The source is an adult who was a healthcare worker with PCR-confirmed SARS-CoV-2 infection or an uninfected control (not recorded which). What was sequenced was whole blood. The V call is TRBV7-2, the J call TRBJ1-1; unclear D gene. For the CDR3, the DNA is TGTGCCAGCAGCTCCATCCAGAACACTGAAGCTTTCTTT. It encodes CASSSIQNTEAFF.